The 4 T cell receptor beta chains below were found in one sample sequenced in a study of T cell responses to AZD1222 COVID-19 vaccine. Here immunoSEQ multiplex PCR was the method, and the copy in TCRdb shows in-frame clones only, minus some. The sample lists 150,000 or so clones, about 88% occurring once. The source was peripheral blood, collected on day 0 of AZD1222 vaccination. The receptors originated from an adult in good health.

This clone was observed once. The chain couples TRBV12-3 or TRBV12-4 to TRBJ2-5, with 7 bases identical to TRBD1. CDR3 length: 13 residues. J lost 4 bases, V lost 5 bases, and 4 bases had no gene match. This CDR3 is CASSIRQGETQYF. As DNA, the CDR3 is TGTGCCAGCAGTATCAGACAGGGAGAGACCCAGTACTTC.

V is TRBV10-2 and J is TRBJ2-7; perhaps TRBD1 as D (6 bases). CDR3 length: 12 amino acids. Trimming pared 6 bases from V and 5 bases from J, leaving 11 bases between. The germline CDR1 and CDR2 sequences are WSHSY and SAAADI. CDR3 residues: CASRWTEDEQYF. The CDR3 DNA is TGCGCCAGCAGGTGGACAGAGGACGAGCAGTACTTC.

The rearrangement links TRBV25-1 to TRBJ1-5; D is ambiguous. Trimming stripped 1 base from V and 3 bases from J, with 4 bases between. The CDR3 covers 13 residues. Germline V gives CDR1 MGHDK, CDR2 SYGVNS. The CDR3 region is CASSESSNQPQHF. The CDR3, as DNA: TGTGCCAGCAGTGAATCATCCAATCAGCCCCAGCATTTT.

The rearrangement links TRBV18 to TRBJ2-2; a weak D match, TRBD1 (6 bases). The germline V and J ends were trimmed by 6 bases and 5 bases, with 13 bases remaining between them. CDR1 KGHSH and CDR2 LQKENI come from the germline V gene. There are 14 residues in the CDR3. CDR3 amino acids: CASSRLQGTGELFF. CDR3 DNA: TGTGCCAGCTCCCGATTACAGGGAACCGGGGAGCTGTTTTTT.